One and the same sample provided the 4 T cell receptor beta chains below, sequenced in a study of blood T cell repertoires in COVID-19. The data were produced by immunoSEQ multiplex PCR, yet TCRdb's version contains in-frame clones alone and is incomplete. This table holds roughly 300,000 clones, over 75% found once. Sequencing was performed on PBMCs or T cells enriched from blood (not recorded which). The receptors come from a woman under 30 who had recovered from COVID-19.

The rearrangement links TRBV7-2 to TRBJ2-5; 12 positions match TRBD2. Trimming removed 5 bases from V and 7 bases from J; junction bases left unmatched: 8. The germline V gene has CDR1 SGHTA and CDR2 FQGNSA. This CDR3 contains 15 residues. DNA of the CDR3: TGTGCCAGCAGCACCTGGACTAGCGGGGCAGGGACCCAGTACTTC. It codes for CASSTWTSGAGTQYF.

This sequence joins TRBV27 and TRBJ1-6; perhaps TRBD1 as D (5 bases). Germline CDR1 MNHEY, CDR2 SMNVEV (reference sequence). The germline V and J ends were trimmed by 4 bases and 10 bases, with 14 bases remaining between them. The CDR3 has 14 amino acids. The CDR3 sequence is CASSSDRDLSPLHF. The CDR3 DNA is TGTGCCAGCAGTTCCGACAGAGACCTCTCACCCCTCCACTTT.

This chain uses TRBV28 with TRBJ2-5; the D gene is possibly TRBD2 (6 bases). The germline gives CDR1 MDHEN, CDR2 SYDVKM. Deletions cut 6 bases from V and 3 bases from J, with 11 bases between. This CDR3 contains 13 residues. The CDR3 reads CASSGTPKETQYF. The CDR3 DNA is TGTGCCAGCAGCGGGACTCCAAAAGAGACCCAGTACTTC.

V is TRBV20-1 and J is TRBJ2-1; no definite D call. The V and J ends lost 6 bases and 2 bases respectively, with 5 bases between them. CDR1 and CDR2 (germline): DFQATT, SNEGSKA (reference sequence). The CDR3 spans 11 residues. The CDR3 DNA sequence: TGCAGTGCCACAGCCTACAATGAGCAGTTCTTC. Its translation: CSATAYNEQFF.